A selection of T cell receptor beta chains follows, all from one sample in a study of T-cell reconstitution after alpha-beta-depleted transplantation in children. In TCRdb, the PCR reads were re-called with MiXCR into one record per CDR3 protein. The sample holds around 580,000 distinct CDR3 sequences, more than 20% seen once. Specimen: PBMCs, mostly from graft donor cells, collected 360 days after TCRalphabeta/CD19-depleted stem cell transplant. The source is a boy under two years old who had a stem cell transplant for acute myeloid leukemia, so the T cells may come from the graft donor. CDR3s include the opening cysteine and the closing phenylalanine or tryptophan. The order of the fields is J gene, D gene, V gene, clone size, CDR3 protein, CDR3 DNA. A D gene is named only where the DNA matches it firmly. The size field is filled for only some rows; it gives once, few, many or a size class.

TRBJ1-1 | . | TRBV7-2 | few | CASSLTQAANTEAFF | TGTGCCAGCAGCTTAACGCAGGCGGCGAACACTGAAGCTTTCTTT
TRBJ2-3 | . | TRBV6-5 | . | CASSYSWGRDTQYF | TGTGCCAGCAGTTACTCATGGGGGAGGGATACGCAGTATTTT
TRBJ2-5 | . | TRBV4-3 | many | CASSPLFGTPQETQYF | TGCGCCAGCAGCCCCCTGTTCGGGACACCTCAAGAGACCCAGTACTTC
TRBJ2-3 | . | TRBV4-3 | few | CASSQDRDGSTDTQYF | TGCGCCAGCAGCCAAGACAGGGACGGAAGCACAGATACGCAGTATTTT
TRBJ2-1 | . | TRBV20-1 | . | CSARPDVDEQFF | TGCAGTGCTAGACCGGACGTTGATGAGCAGTTCTTC
TRBJ2-7 | TRBD1 | TRBV20-1 | many | CSARDHTRTGNEQYF | TGCAGTGCTAGAGACCACACCCGGACAGGGAACGAGCAGTACTTC
TRBJ2-7 | . | TRBV20-1 | . | CSADVTGRVYEQYF | TGCAGTGCCGATGTGACAGGCAGGGTCTACGAGCAGTACTTC
TRBJ2-5 | . | TRBV6-4 | . | CAPPSQETQYF | TGTGCCCCCCCCTCCCAAGAGACCCAGTACTTC
TRBJ1-3 | . | TRBV6-1 | . | CASSERQAGNTIYF | TGTGCCAGCAGTGAACGGCAAGCTGGAAACACCATATATTTT
TRBJ1-1 | . | TRBV6-1 | . | CASSPTRGAEAFF | TGTGCCAGCAGTCCCACACGGGGTGCTGAAGCTTTCTTT
TRBJ2-3 | TRBD2 | TRBV5-1 | few | CASSLLRGYDGTDTQYF | TGCGCCAGCAGCTTGTTGCGGGGGTACGACGGCACAGATACGCAGTATTTT
TRBJ1-5 | TRBD1 | TRBV11-2 | . | CASSLGGTAFNQPQHF | TGTGCCAGCAGCTTGGGTGGGACAGCCTTTAATCAGCCCCAGCATTTT
TRBJ2-2 | TRBD2 | TRBV12-3/TRBV12-4 | few | CASSTLAGGRSTGELFF | TGTGCCAGCAGTACTTTAGCGGGGGGGCGAAGCACCGGGGAGCTGTTTTTT
TRBJ1-1 | TRBD1 | TRBV11-1 | . | CASSIGTGGVRGTEAFF | TGTGCCAGCAGCATTGGGACAGGGGGTGTCCGTGGCACTGAAGCTTTCTTT
TRBJ2-2 | TRBD2 | TRBV24-1 | many | CATSDLASGGTFLFGELFF | TGTGCCACCAGTGATTTGGCTAGCGGGGGCACCTTTTTATTCGGGGAGCTGTTTTTT
TRBJ2-7 | . | TRBV12-3/TRBV12-4 | many | CASSFTRDTSYEQYF | TGTGCCAGCAGTTTCACCCGGGACACCTCCTACGAGCAGTACTTC
TRBJ2-6 | . | TRBV20-1 | . | CSARGPSPKKSGANVLTF | TGCAGTGCTAGAGGTCCTTCCCCTAAGAAATCTGGGGCCAACGTCCTGACTTTC
TRBJ2-3 | TRBD2 | TRBV7-9 | many | CASRIKRGKTDTQYF | TGTGCCAGCAGAATCAAGCGGGGGAAGACAGATACGCAGTATTTT
TRBJ2-6 | . | TRBV7-9 | . | CASTLWGANVLTF | TGTGCCAGCACCCTGTGGGGGGCCAACGTCCTGACTTTC
TRBJ2-2 | . | TRBV9 | few | CASSVDSVKSTGELFF | TGTGCCAGCAGCGTAGACAGTGTTAAGAGCACCGGGGAGCTGTTTTTT
TRBJ2-1 | TRBD1 | TRBV20-1 | many | CSAPRDRTHYNEQFF | TGCAGTGCTCCCAGGGACAGGACTCACTACAATGAGCAGTTCTTC
TRBJ1-6 | TRBD1 | TRBV6-5 | few | CASSYSAGGNSPLHF | TGTGCCAGCAGTTACTCGGCAGGGGGGAATTCACCCCTCCACTTT
TRBJ2-2 | . | TRBV4-1 | . | CASSQDLWATRTGELFF | TGCGCCAGCAGCCAAGACCTTTGGGCTACTAGGACCGGGGAGCTGTTTTTT
TRBJ2-3 | . | TRBV24-1 | . | CATSEGGAAQYF | TGTGCCACCAGTGAAGGGGGGGCGGCGCAGTATTTT
TRBJ1-1 | . | TRBV5-1 | many | CASSPLYEGNTEAFF | TGCGCCAGCAGCCCCCTGTACGAGGGGAACACTGAAGCTTTCTTT
TRBJ2-2 | . | TRBV6-1 | many | CASSESGGTGELFF | TGTGCCAGCAGTGAGAGTGGGGGCACCGGGGAGCTGTTTTTT
TRBJ2-3 | TRBD1 | TRBV25-1 | . | CASLAYRGESTDTQYF | TGTGCCAGCCTCGCCTACAGGGGGGAAAGCACAGATACGCAGTATTTT
TRBJ2-1 | . | TRBV20-1 | few | CSARPDMPYNNEQFF | TGCAGTGCTAGACCCGACATGCCTTACAACAATGAGCAGTTCTTC
TRBJ1-2 | . | TRBV20-1 | many | CSARDLGRDYANYGYTF | TGCAGTGCTAGAGACCTGGGCAGGGATTACGCTAACTATGGCTACACCTTC
TRBJ2-3 | TRBD1 | TRBV4-2 | . | CASSQDQGAGTDTQYF | TGCGCCAGCAGCCAAGATCAGGGGGCTGGCACAGATACGCAGTATTTT
TRBJ2-5 | TRBD1 | TRBV20-1 | many | CSAAGTVQETQYF | TGCAGCGCCGCCGGGACAGTACAAGAGACCCAGTACTTC
TRBJ2-3 | . | TRBV11-3 | many | CASSLEVSRPTDTQYF | TGTGCCAGCAGCTTAGAAGTTAGCCGCCCCACAGATACGCAGTATTTT
TRBJ1-5 | . | TRBV20-1 | many | CSTLEGGRNQPQHF | TGCAGCACCTTAGAGGGGGGGCGCAATCAGCCCCAGCATTTT